This T cell receptor (beta chain) came from a study of shared clonotypes between healthy human individuals (dated by TCRdb to 2018 to 2021). A note on the overall study: The cohort included three men and a couple of women between 18 and 49 years of age. For each donor, CD4 naive and CD4 memory were each given three plates, CD8 naive was given two plates, and CD8 memory was given one plate. Different laboratories and diverse techniques were used to prepare libraries and sequence TCR repertoires, to increase sequencing depth and limit assay-specific biases. Each donor's leukapheresis produced roughly between roughly 0.85 and 9.5 billion PBMCs. To estimate repertoire size and how much clonotype sharing occurs between individuals, the study deeply sequenced the blood TCR repertoires of roughly 5 healthy adults. What the authors observed across the whole study: The genetic and exposure-history diversity represented was limited by the small number of donors. Pairwise subsampling led to the expectation that sequencing depth would affect the degree of clonotype sharing among donors. Sampling was restricted to blood, and TCR repertoires in tissues likely differ from the TCR repertoires found in blood. Estimated clonotype richness was generally larger for naive than for memory subsets. Incomplete sequencing was indicated by rarefaction of sorted-subset datasets, despite the large sequencing depth. Compared with non-shared clonotypes, the clonotypes found in all four sorted-subset donors had higher generation probabilities. When a handful of donors were compared, the shared fraction of clonotypes was 5% to 6.5% for naive CD4, 3% to 4% for naive CD8, 2% to 2.5% for memory CD4, and around 0.4% for memory CD8.

TCR CDR3 regions were amplified from genomic DNA by multiplex PCR using the deep immunoSEQ assay. Genomic DNA extracted from each cell subset was distributed evenly over all wells of several immunoSEQ 96-well plates, and each plate served as one replicate. For sorted subsets, about 200 ng genomic DNA, equal to 30,000 or so T cell genomes, was loaded into each replicate PCR. The purified libraries were quantified using a Qubit 3.0 fluorometer, sized with a Bioanalyzer 2100, and then quantified again using the KAPA Library Quantification kit. Every immunoSEQ 96-well plate was sequenced on a dedicated single-read 150-cycle Illumina NextSeq 550 flow cell. Processing in the source paper ran as follows. Because the immunoSEQ output held only junctional sequences and lacked quality scores, the filtering could not match the filtering applied to full-length reads. Sequences were annotated with PyIR, a Python wrapper for IgBLAST v1.9, and V/J genes and CDR3 were assigned using IMGT germline references. Any read was removed if the V/J assignment was weak (E-value above 1e-6), the CDR3 was missing, or the read contained stop codons, out-of-frame junctions, or ambiguous translated residues. V3J clonotypes were defined as sequences sharing an identical inferred V gene, J gene, and CDR3 amino acid sequence. Percentage overlap between repertoires was calculated by dividing the number of shared unique clonotypes by the size of the smaller repertoire. Richness of each repertoire was evaluated using RTK rarefaction, the Chao1 estimator, and Recon v2.1 estimates of unobserved clonotypes. Generation probabilities for all TCRbeta clonotypes obtained by the gDNA method from several donors were computed using OLGA. The source is immuneACCESS, and TCRdb retained only in-frame sequences with V and J called. Part of the clones is not carried over; for the studies checked, unresolved V genes explain less than half of this, and the remainder is unexplained. V and J calls and clone size are given by that table; D and trimming were obtained from the DNA. Recorded for this sample are about 2.2 million clones; roughly 91% of them occurred a single time. In total, the top ten clones hold approximately 1.7% of the sample.

CD8 naive samples were obtained by positive selection for CCR7 among CD45RO-negative cells, yielding a CD45RA+CCR7+ population from which TemRA cells were excluded. Donors were healthy HIV-negative adults with no recently reported acute infections or vaccinations. Only Caucasian adults living in Nashville, Tennessee, USA were represented among the donors. After blood collection by leukapheresis, PBMCs were isolated using Ficoll-Histopaque density gradient centrifugation and then cryopreserved in the vapor phase of liquid nitrogen. Purity and quantity of every magnetically sorted T cell population were checked by analytical flow cytometry. Genomic DNA was isolated from every sorted fraction and measured by UV absorbance on a Nanodrop 2000c. The germline V gene specifies SQVTM as CDR1 and ANQGSEA as CDR2. Deletion took 4 bases off V and 5 bases off J, with a span of 11 bases between the germline ends. Measured from the cysteine to the phenylalanine, the CDR3 is 13 residues long. Left in the record is the CDR3 DNA by itself, 39 bases read in frame from the first base.

Note on this clone: Its target antigen remains unknown. Base quality data are lacking; no much larger clone is found one base away.

The TCR was taken from a man aged 18 to 29 in good health. Some clones in this sample may be carry-over from other donors' samples. The sample consisted of naive CD8+ T cells from PBMCs. Per the publication, the cell subset or site label means: CD45RA+CCR7+. Recombination joined TRBV29-1 with TRBJ2-2; no D segment can be confidently identified. The CDR3 amino acid sequence is: CSVVKARTGELFF. The sequence in DNA is TGCAGCGTTGTGAAGGCGAGGACCGGGGAGCTGTTTTTT.